This T cell receptor (beta chain) was captured by sequencing in a study of shared clonotypes between healthy human individuals. Original processing methods: Because ImmunoSEQ provided only junction sequences with no quality scores, the filtering differed. Assay used: immunoSEQ multiplex PCR; TCRdb lists only in-frame clones, some missing. The DNA was the basis for D and trimming; V, J and clone size are from that table. The sample records roughly 1,500,000 clones, approximately 98.5% being singletons. The split of CD4+ cells yielded CD45RA+ naive and CD45RA-negative memory subsets. As regards this clone: The antigen is not known.

Study observations and caveats: What naive subsets generally showed was a larger estimated richness than memory subsets showed. Tissues were not sampled, only blood, and their repertoires likely differ.

The CDR3 spans 12 residues. Per germline, CDR1 SNHLY and CDR2 FYNNEI. With 9 bases removed from V and 1 base from J, the gap between germline ends came to 6 bases. The sequenced material came from naive CD4+ T cells sorted from blood. Indicated subset: CD45RA+ positively selected. The chain is built from TRBV2 and TRBJ2-2; D not certain. The receptor was isolated from a man aged 25 to 45 in good health. As DNA, the CDR3 is TGTGCCAGTACGATGAACACCGGGGAGCTGTTTTTT. It translates to CASTMNTGELFF.